This T cell receptor beta chain was sequenced during a study of cytomegalovirus exposure and HLA in healthy donors. About this clone: The sample contains more than one DNA sequence encoding this CDR3.

Researchers ran the PCR with 60 Vbeta and 13 Jbeta primers. TCRdb's copy holds only in-frame clones and misses some; the assay was immunoSEQ multiplex PCR. The sample contains roughly 72,000 clones, 74% of which appear only once. Germline V gene data show CDR1 as SEHNR and CDR2 as FQNEAQ (reference sequence). The CDR3 has 13 residues. The V gene end was trimmed by 5 bases and the J gene end by 5 bases; junction bases not matched to a gene: 4. The chain has TRBV7-9 and TRBJ1-1, with 8 bases matching TRBD1. The source material was PBMCs. The TCR comes from a human donor in good health. The CDR3 region is CASSTQGGTEAFF. Written as DNA, the CDR3 is TGTGCCAGCAGCACACAGGGGGGGACTGAAGCTTTCTTT.